These 10 T cell receptor beta chains were all obtained from the same sample, sequenced in a study of blood T cell repertoires in COVID-19. Assay: immunoSEQ multiplex PCR; the TCRdb copy retains only in-frame clones and omits some. This table has over 250,000 clones, just under 90% appearing once. Sample: PBMCs or T cells enriched from blood (not recorded which). The receptors shown here come from a woman aged 60 to 75 who had recovered from COVID-19.

CDR3 amino acids: CASSGTGSTGELFF. DNA of the CDR3: TGTGCCAGCAGTGGGACAGGGAGCACCGGGGAGCTGTTTTTT. V usage is TRBV3-1 (or the pseudogene TRBV3-2) and J usage is TRBJ2-2; TRBD1 matches at 9 bases. This CDR3 has 14 amino acids. The V gene end was trimmed by 6 bases and the J gene end by 4 bases; junction bases not matched to a gene: 3. Germline-derived CDR1 and CDR2 are LGHDT and YNNKEL (reference sequence).

V is TRBV9 and J is TRBJ2-7; TRBD2 aligns across 7 bases. The germline CDR1 and CDR2 sequences are SGDLS and YYNGEE. The CDR3 contains 15 residues. The V and J ends lost 4 bases and 3 bases, in that order; junction bases with no gene match: 10. The CDR3 loop reads CASSPTASGSYEQYF. Here the CDR3 DNA reads TGTGCCAGCAGCCCAACGGCTAGCGGAAGCTACGAGCAGTACTTC. Full variable domain (outside the CDR3, taken from reference TRBV9 and TRBJ2-7): DSGVTQTPKHLITATGQRVTLRCSPRSGDLSVYWYQQSLDQGLQFLIQYYNGEERAKGNILERFSAQQFPDLHSELNLSSLELGDSALYFCASSPTASGSYEQYFGPGTRLTVT.

The chain has TRBV11-2 and TRBJ2-3; 9 bases fit TRBD2. The junction had 9 bases not matched to a gene; V was cut back by 3 bases and J by 5 bases. The length of the CDR3 is 16 residues. Germline V gene data show CDR1 as SGHAT and CDR2 as FQNNGV. CDR3 DNA: TGTGCCAGCAGCTTTCGGGCGGGAGGGCCAAGAGATACGCAGTATTTT. Translated: CASSFRAGGPRDTQYF. The variable domain in full, completed from reference TRBV11-2 and TRBJ2-3, reads EAGVAQSPRYKIIEKRQSVAFWCNPISGHATLYWYQQILGQGPKLLIQFQNNGVVDDSQLPKDRFSAERLKGVDSTLKIQPAKLEDSAVYLCASSFRAGGPRDTQYFGPGTRLTVL.

The chain employs TRBV5-4 and TRBJ2-6; D not resolved. Trimming cost V 0 bases and J 9 bases, with 7 bases left between them. Germline CDR1 reads SGHNT; CDR2 reads YYREEE (reference sequence). The length of the CDR3 is 13 residues. CDR3 in DNA: TGTGCCAGCAGCTTGGGGAACAGCAACGTCCTGACTTTC. This translates into CASSLGNSNVLTF.

The V gene is TRBV7-3, the J gene TRBJ1-1; 9 bases are shared with TRBD1. The CDR3 sequence is 14 residues long. With 4 bases clipped from V and 3 bases from J, the junction kept 3 bases outside the gene matches. Looked up from germline, CDR1 is SGHTA and CDR2 is FQGTGA. CDR3 sequence (DNA): TGTGCCAGCAGCTCGACAGGGGGGGACACTGAAGCTTTCTTT. It is translated as CASSSTGGDTEAFF.

V is TRBV3-1 (or the pseudogene TRBV3-2) and J is TRBJ2-1; 16 bases match TRBD2. The junction had 6 bases not matched to a gene; V was cut back by 4 bases and J by 9 bases. Germline V gives CDR1 LGHDT, CDR2 YNNKEL (reference sequence). The CDR3 has 16 amino acids. As DNA, the CDR3 is TGTGCCAGCAGCCCTCCGGGACTAGCGGGAGGGGGTGAGCAGTTCTTC. This gives the protein CASSPPGLAGGGEQFF.

The gene calls are TRBV11-3 and TRBJ2-1; a possible D gene is TRBD1 (6 bases). CDR1 and CDR2 from the germline V gene are SGHNT and YENEEA. The CDR3 extends over 14 amino acids. The V end lost 10 bases, the J end lost 5 bases, and 18 bases lay between the germline ends. CDR3 coding DNA: TGTGCCACAGCAGGTTTCCGACAGGACAATGAGCAGTTCTTC. Amino acids: CATAGFRQDNEQFF.

V is TRBV6-5 and J is TRBJ1-1; D remains ambiguous. With 4 bases removed from V and 4 bases from J, the gap between germline ends came to 13 bases. This CDR3 region has 14 residues. From germline, CDR1 is MNHEY and CDR2 SVGAGI. The CDR3 region has the DNA TGTGCCAGCAGTTTTTCGCGCATCGCCACTGAAGCTTTCTTT. Translated: CASSFSRIATEAFF.

The gene calls are TRBV28 and TRBJ2-5; D not resolved. The CDR3 covers 13 residues. V lost 6 bases to trimming and J lost 5 bases, with 13 bases between them. The germline V gene has CDR1 MDHEN and CDR2 SYDVKM. The CDR3 sequence: CASSPPGGETQYF. The CDR3 DNA is TGTGCCAGCAGCCCTCCCGGCGGCGAGACCCAGTACTTC. The full variable domain, its missing parts supplied by reference TRBV28 and TRBJ2-5, is DVKVTQSSRYLVKRTGEKVFLECVQDMDHENMFWYRQDPGLGLRLIYFSYDVKMKEKGDIPEGYSVSREKKERFSLILESASTNQTSMYLCASSPPGGETQYFGPGTRLLVL.

The chain combines TRBV3-1 (or the pseudogene TRBV3-2) with TRBJ1-2, with D possibly being TRBD1 (5 bases). The V end lost 0 bases, the J end lost 3 bases, and 8 bases lay between the germline ends. CDR1 and CDR2 (germline): LGHDT, YNNKEL (reference sequence). This CDR3 region has 14 residues. The CDR3 loop is CASSQEGRDYGYTF. CDR3 DNA: TGTGCCAGCAGCCAAGAGGGCAGGGACTATGGCTACACCTTC.